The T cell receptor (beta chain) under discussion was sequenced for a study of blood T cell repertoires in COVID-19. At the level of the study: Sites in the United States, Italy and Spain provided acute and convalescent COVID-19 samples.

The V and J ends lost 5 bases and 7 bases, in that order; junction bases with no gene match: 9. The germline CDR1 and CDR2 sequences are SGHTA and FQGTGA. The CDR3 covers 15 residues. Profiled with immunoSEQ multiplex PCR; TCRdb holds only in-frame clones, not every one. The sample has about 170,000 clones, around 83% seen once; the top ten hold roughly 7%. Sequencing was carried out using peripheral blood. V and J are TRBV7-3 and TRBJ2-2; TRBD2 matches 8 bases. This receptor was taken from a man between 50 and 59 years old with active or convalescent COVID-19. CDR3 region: CASSMSAGVGGELFF. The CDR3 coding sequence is TGTGCCAGCAGCATGTCAGCGGGAGTGGGCGGGGAGCTGTTTTTT.